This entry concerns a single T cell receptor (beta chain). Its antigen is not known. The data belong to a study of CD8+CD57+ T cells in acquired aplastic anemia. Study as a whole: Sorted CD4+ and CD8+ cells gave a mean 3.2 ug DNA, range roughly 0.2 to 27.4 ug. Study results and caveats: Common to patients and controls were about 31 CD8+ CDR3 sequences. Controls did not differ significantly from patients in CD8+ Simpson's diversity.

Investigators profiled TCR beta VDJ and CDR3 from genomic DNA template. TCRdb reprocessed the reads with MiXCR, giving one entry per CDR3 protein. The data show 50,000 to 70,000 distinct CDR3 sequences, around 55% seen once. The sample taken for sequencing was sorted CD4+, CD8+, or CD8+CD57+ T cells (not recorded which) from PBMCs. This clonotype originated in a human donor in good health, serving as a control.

In nucleotides, the CDR3 is TGTGCCAGCAGCGTAACTATGCAAGAGACCCAGTACTTC. It codes for CASSVTMQETQYF. This rearrangement joins TRBV12-3 or TRBV12-4 to TRBJ2-5, with unresolved D. V gave up 6 bases and J gave up 2 bases, with 10 bases separating them. The CDR3 covers 13 residues.